This T cell receptor beta chain was identified in a study of human T cells and chemical hapten exposure. From the RACE reads, TCRdb called clonotypes with MiXCR, one entry per CDR3 protein. The table lists approximately 350,000 distinct CDR3 sequences, about 6% of them singletons. Time point indicated: patch test 2, 6 weeks after DPC sensitization. This sample's treatment: therapeutic diphenylcyclopropenone sensitization with weekly scalp DPC. Unfractionated whole blood was the source of the extracted total RNA. This CDR3 contains 13 residues. V was shortened by 8 bases and J by 6 bases, with 16 bases between the two germline ends. Germline assignment: CDR1 MRHNA and CDR2 SNTAGT.

The source is a woman under 30 with alopecia areata. Some clones in this sample may be carry-over from other donors' samples. This chain connects TRBV6-4 to TRBJ1-1; D is unclear. The sequences come from whole blood, collected in connection with sensitization to the hapten diphenylcyclopropenone (DPC). As DNA, the CDR3 is TGTGCCAGCGCCAAAAGAGCAGACGCTGAAGCTTTCTTT. It specifies CASAKRADAEAFF.